One T cell receptor beta chain is described in this entry. The sample originates from a study of blood T cell repertoires in COVID-19. Study at large: Researchers got acute and convalescent COVID-19 samples from the United States, Italy and Spain. The cDNA or gDNA used as material had been derived from T cells, B-cell-depleted T cells, or PBMCs.

Generated by immunoSEQ multiplex PCR, the TCRdb table keeps only in-frame clones and is missing some. Here the sample spans some 140,000 clones, more than 75% being singletons. Trimming shortened V by 3 bases and J by 4 bases, and 7 bases separated the two germline ends. The CDR3 has 12 amino acids. Germline V lookup: CDR1 DFQATT, CDR2 SNEGSKA (reference sequence). This chain connects TRBV20-1 to TRBJ1-5; D unclear. Sequenced: peripheral blood. This receptor was identified in a man aged 55 to 70 who had recovered from COVID-19. The CDR3 region has the DNA TGCAGTGCTAGTGGAGGGAATCAGCCCCAGCATTTT. Amino acid sequence: CSASGGNQPQHF.